These T cell receptor beta chains were read from a single sample in a study of OX40 agonist ivuxolimab in advanced cancers. The data were produced by immunoSEQ multiplex PCR, yet TCRdb's version contains in-frame clones alone and is incomplete. The table has approximately 52,000 clones, approximately 94% seen once. Sample: CD4+ or CD8+ T cells sorted from blood, taken in a trial of the OX40 agonist ivuxolimab. All receptors come from an adult with an advanced solid tumor such as melanoma, head and neck, liver or kidney cancer. Each CDR3 is given with its conserved first and last residue. A D gene is named only where the DNA matches it firmly. Some rows mark clone size as missing; the rest say once, few, many or name a class of expanded clone.

clone_size,j_call,d_call,v_call,cdr3_nt,cdr3_aa
-,TRBJ2-3,-,TRBV30,TGTGCCTGGAGTAGGGAAGGGTGGGATACGCAGTATTTT,CAWSREGWDTQYF
-,TRBJ1-2,-,TRBV6-1,TGTGCCAGCAGTGAACCATTCCTCGGGACCGATAACTATGGCTACACCTTC,CASSEPFLGTDNYGYTF
-,TRBJ1-5,-,TRBV28,TGTGCCAGCAGTCCACAGATTACGGCCAATCAGCCCCAGCATTTT,CASSPQITANQPQHF
-,TRBJ2-7,-,TRBV27,TGTGCCAGCTCCGGACGGCCACCCTACGAGCAGTACTTC,CASSGRPPYEQYF
-,TRBJ1-4,-,TRBV6-1,TGTGCCAGCAGTGAATCCGTACTTGTCTTTGAAAAACTGTTTTTT,CASSESVLVFEKLFF
-,TRBJ2-1,TRBD1,TRBV4-3,TGCGCCAGCAGCCAAGTCACAGGGGGTCATGAGCAGTTCTTC,CASSQVTGGHEQFF
-,TRBJ2-1,-,TRBV10-3,TGTGCCATCAGACAGAAGGAGGGATTCTACAATGAGCAGTTCTTC,CAIRQKEGFYNEQFF
-,TRBJ2-2,-,TRBV7-9,TGTGCCAGCAGCAGGGGGTTTACCGGGGAGCTGTTTTTT,CASSRGFTGELFF
-,TRBJ2-1,-,TRBV4-1,TGCGCCAGCAGCCAAGATCGCCCGAGCCCCTACAATGAGCAGTTCTTC,CASSQDRPSPYNEQFF
-,TRBJ1-2,TRBD1,TRBV6-1,TGTGCCAGCAGCCCAACGGAGGACAGGGGATATGGCTACACCTTC,CASSPTEDRGYGYTF
-,TRBJ2-5,-,TRBV4-1,TGCGCCAGCAGCCAAGTGCAGGGCGGGGAGACCCAGTACTTC,CASSQVQGGETQYF
once,TRBJ2-3,TRBD1,TRBV6-5,TGTGCCAGCAGGGACAGGTACACAGATACGCAGTATTTT,CASRDRYTDTQYF
-,TRBJ1-1,TRBD1,TRBV19,TGTGCCAGCCGAACAGGGGGCACTGAAGCTTTCTTT,CASRTGGTEAFF
-,TRBJ2-7,-,TRBV30,TGTGCCTGGAGTGTAGGTGGGAGTCGGTACGAGCAGTACTTC,CAWSVGGSRYEQYF
-,TRBJ2-1,TRBD1,TRBV30,TGTGCCTGGAGTACGGGAAGAGGGGGCAGGGATGAGCAGTTCTTC,CAWSTGRGGRDEQFF
-,TRBJ1-1,-,TRBV6-5,TGTGCCAGCAGTGTACAGGGTCTAGGTGGAGCTTTCTTT,CASSVQGLGGAFF
-,TRBJ1-2,TRBD1,TRBV9,TGTGCCAGCAGCGTAGAACCAATGGGACAGGGTATAGGGGGCTACACCTTC,CASSVEPMGQGIGGYTF
-,TRBJ2-3,TRBD2,TRBV11-3,TGTGCCAGCAGCTCCGATTTCCTAGCGGGAGGATTAGATACGCAGTATTTT,CASSSDFLAGGLDTQYF
-,TRBJ2-7,TRBD2,TRBV19,TGTGCCAGTAGTATGACTAGCACCTACGAGCAGTACTTC,CASSMTSTYEQYF
-,TRBJ2-1,TRBD2,TRBV19,TGTGCCAGTAGTCACGGGGGACTAGCGGCGTACAATGAGCAGTTCTTC,CASSHGGLAAYNEQFF
-,TRBJ1-2,-,TRBV30,TGTGCCTGGAGTGTACTGATTAGGGGGAAGGGAAGTGGCTATGGCTACACCTTC,CAWSVLIRGKGSGYGYTF
-,TRBJ2-7,TRBD2,TRBV4-1,TGCGCCAGCAGCACCGGGACTAGCGGATACTACGAGCAGTACTTC,CASSTGTSGYYEQYF
-,TRBJ2-7,-,TRBV5-1,TGCGCCAGCAGGGGGGACTCTGTGGAGCAGTACTTC,CASRGDSVEQYF
-,TRBJ1-1,-,TRBV5-1,TGCGCCAGCAGCCTTTGTGAGGGAACAGAGGGACGGGTGAACACTGAAGCTTTCTTT,CASSLCEGTEGRVNTEAFF
once,TRBJ2-1,-,TRBV7-9,TGTGCCAGCAGCACTAACCTCGCCCATAGGCACAATGAGCAGTTCTTC,CASSTNLAHRHNEQFF
-,TRBJ1-1,-,TRBV19,TGTGCCAGTAGTATTCGTGCAGGGCCTAACACTGAAGCTTTCTTT,CASSIRAGPNTEAFF
-,TRBJ2-7,-,TRBV28,TGTGCCAGCAGTTCAGGGGCCGGACAAACCTACGAGCAGTACTTC,CASSSGAGQTYEQYF
few,TRBJ2-7,-,TRBV18,TGTGCCAGCTCACCAGACTACGAGCAGTACTTC,CASSPDYEQYF
-,TRBJ2-1,-,TRBV5-5,TGTGCCAGCAGCCTACGGGGGACAGCAGTTAATGAGCAGTTCTTC,CASSLRGTAVNEQFF
-,TRBJ2-1,-,TRBV5-1,TGCGCCAGCAGCTTGAACCCGACAGTCAATGAGCAGTTCTTC,CASSLNPTVNEQFF
once,TRBJ2-4,TRBD1,TRBV12-5,TGTGCTAGTGGTCCGCCGACAGGGCTTGCTGGCATTCAGTACTTC,CASGPPTGLAGIQYF
-,TRBJ2-1,TRBD2,TRBV19,TGTGCCAGTAGTTATAGCGGGAGCTCCTACAATGAGCAGTTCTTC,CASSYSGSSYNEQFF
-,TRBJ2-3,TRBD2,TRBV4-1,TGCGCCAGCAGCCCCGGGGGGAGCACAGATACGCAGTATTTT,CASSPGGSTDTQYF
-,TRBJ2-1,-,TRBV5-1,TGCGCCAGCAGCTTGGCGGGAACCTACTACAATGAGCAGTTCTTC,CASSLAGTYYNEQFF
-,TRBJ2-7,-,TRBV4-3,TGCGCCAGCAGCCAAGATGTAGGGGGAAAAACCTACGAGCAGTACTTC,CASSQDVGGKTYEQYF
-,TRBJ2-3,-,TRBV28,TGTGCCAGCAGTTTAGGGGGTCACAGGGGCCATCCCTGGGGCGGGAGTATCACAGATACGCAGTATTTT,CASSLGGHRGHPWGGSITDTQYF
-,TRBJ2-7,TRBD2,TRBV6-6,TGTGCCAGCATTAGGGCGGGAGGGCCTAACTACGAGCAGTACTTC,CASIRAGGPNYEQYF
-,TRBJ2-3,-,TRBV7-2,TGTGCCAGCAGGCCTAGACTAGACACAGATACGCAGTATTTT,CASRPRLDTDTQYF
few,TRBJ1-1,TRBD1,TRBV29-1,TGCAGCGTTGACCAGGGGGCGGGTGAAGCTTTCTTT,CSVDQGAGEAFF
-,TRBJ2-1,-,TRBV27,TGTGCCAGCAGTTTCAGGGGTGGTGAGCAGTTCTTC,CASSFRGGEQFF
-,TRBJ2-7,TRBD2,TRBV7-6,TGTGCCAGCAGCGAGGGGACTAGCGGGAGTTACGAGCAGTACTTC,CASSEGTSGSYEQYF
-,TRBJ2-5,TRBD2,TRBV7-8,TGTGCCAGCAGCATTGGGACTAGCGAGACCCAGTACTTC,CASSIGTSETQYF
-,TRBJ2-7,TRBD1,TRBV6-5,TGTGCCAGCAGTTACACTCCGGGACAGGGCGACGAGCAGTACTTC,CASSYTPGQGDEQYF
-,TRBJ2-7,TRBD1,TRBV30,TGTGCCGGGGGGACAGGGGAACACGAGCAGTACTTC,CAGGTGEHEQYF
once,TRBJ2-7,TRBD2,TRBV4-1,TGCGCCAGCAGACAAGAAACTAGCGGGAGTTACTACGAGCAGTACTTC,CASRQETSGSYYEQYF